In terms of frequency, the clone carrying this T cell receptor (beta chain) is medium-sized (0.01 to 0.1%). The sample comes from a study of human CD8 memory T cell subsets. By UMI-labeled 5' RACE, the TCR beta libraries were made. TCRdb reprocessed the 5' RACE reads and stores each CDR3 protein as one record, lacking DNA. This repertoire includes over 3,500 distinct CDR3 sequences. The germline gives CDR1 MNHEY, CDR2 SVGEGT. CDR3 size: 17 residues. The sequence was obtained from a human donor in good health. The sequenced sample consisted of CD8+ T cells from PBMCs. This chain joins TRBV6-2 or TRBV6-3 and TRBJ2-6; TCRdb names TRBD2, which stays unverified in the absence of DNA. CDR3 loop: CASSAVGPSSGANVLTF.